This T cell receptor beta chain was observed in a study of CD8+ T cells in alopecia areata (dated by TCRdb to the late 2010s). In terms of the full investigation: Treated patients were enrolled in an open-label pilot trial of oral tofacitinib, 5 to 10 mg twice daily, for moderate-to-severe alopecia areata. Amplification of TCRbeta CDR3 regions was done by immunoSEQ multiplex PCR using 35 Vbeta forward primers and 13 Jbeta reverse primers. Patients on tofacitinib were biopsied at baseline and after 4 and 24 weeks of treatment, and several of the patients also had a later scalp biopsy. High-throughput TCRbeta sequencing was used to examine T cell clonal expansion in alopecia areata in both the C3H/HeJ mouse model and human patients. The RNA source kit depended on sample type: the PAXgene miRNA kit for fixed scalp, the miRNeasy kit for PBMCs, and the RNeasy kit for mouse skin. On the human side, TCRbeta sequencing was run on scalp tissue and on sorted CD4+ and CD8+ peripheral blood T cells from healthy controls and from alopecia areata patients with either patchy or totalis/universalis disease. Patients stayed on tofacitinib for 6 to 18 months and then had 6 months of follow-up off drug so that delayed response and recurrence could be assessed. The SALT score, which quantifies the percentage of affected scalp surface area, was used to measure disease severity in treated patients. Scalp clonality was compared among normal scalp (n=4), patchy alopecia areata scalp (n=8), and alopecia totalis/universalis scalp (n=8).

Measured from the cysteine to the phenylalanine, the CDR3 is 14 residues long. The kept DNA is CDR3 alone, 42 bases in frame from the first base. V is reduced by 1 base and J by 2 bases, leaving a spacing of 9 bases between them. CDR1 and CDR2, per the germline V gene, are KGHSH and LQKENI. Broader findings and caveats from the paper: Compared with mice, TCR sequences shared between patients were less clear, possibly partly because of HLA diversity across the patient population. The treated cohort was small, with a single nonresponder, so links between baseline CD8+ expansion and response need larger studies. Scalp TCR repertoire analysis is complicated because resident alphabeta T cells in normal human skin are also sequenced, whereas mouse skin is dominated by gammadelta T cells. Many expanded lesional clones were found to persist in scalp and blood during tofacitinib treatment, and relapse after treatment cessation may be partly explained by this persistence. Compared with normal scalp, lesional scalp had higher clonality and more expanded CD8+ clones, particularly in alopecia totalis/universalis, a pattern that suggests antigenic drive. With tofacitinib, both scalp clonality and the number of expanded CD8+ clones among the top 100 scalp clones went down significantly.

This specimen's time point label, per the study, means: roughly 24 weeks on oral tofacitinib. The label giving this sample's treatment or condition can be read as: oral pan-JAK inhibitor, 5-10 mg twice daily. Lesional scalp punch biopsies and peripheral blood were collected from alopecia areata patients. After PBMCs were isolated by density centrifugation and stained for CD3, CD4 and CD8, a FACSAria was used to sort CD4+ and CD8+ T cells. The table lists this clone with a few counts. Its antigen target is currently unknown. No much larger clone exists at a distance of one base, and base qualities are not known. Receptor libraries were prepared by the immunoSEQ multiplex PCR assay. To provide template for TCR sequencing, every sample had RNA extracted and reverse transcribed into cDNA. SuperScript III was used for first-strand cDNA synthesis, primed with a 2:1 mix of oligo-dT and random hexamers. A synthetic immune receptor repertoire was used to assess amplification bias, and residual bias was removed computationally. The source study handled its data this way. Raw reads were preprocessed to remove errors, and CDR3 was defined according to IMGT conventions as the region from the conserved cysteine to phenylalanine. To get clonality, Shannon entropy was normalized by log2 of the number of productive unique TCRs and the result was subtracted from 1. Whether each scalp clone was CD4 or CD8 was inferred by checking scalp TCRbeta sequences against the CD4 and CD8 repertoires from sorted blood. The table was pulled from immuneACCESS by TCRdb, which kept in-frame rearrangements only. Such tables lose some clones; where checked, under half of the loss comes from unresolved V genes, and the rest has no known cause. The V and J calls and clone size were taken over from that table, and D and trimming were inferred from the DNA. The sample table records about 190,000 clones; 60% of these occur just once. Clones ranked in the top ten supply approximately 1% of the sample.

The sequences come from CD4+ T cells sorted from blood, collected at week 24, from a patient treated with tofacitinib. This sequence was found in a human donor with alopecia areata. The chain links TRBV18 with TRBJ2-7; a tentative D match to TRBD2 spans 5 bases. In nucleotide form, the sequence is TGTGCCAGCTCACCACGGGGAGCGGCCTACGAGCAGTACTTC. Translation gives CASSPRGAAYEQYF.